This T cell receptor beta chain was identified during a study of a mutant IDH1 vaccine in newly diagnosed glioma. The data were produced by immunoSEQ multiplex PCR, yet TCRdb's version contains in-frame clones alone and is incomplete. The sample lists approximately 60,000 clones, around 87% seen once, with 1.4% in the top ten. About this clone: Its specificity is unknown.

V lost 0 bases to trimming and J lost 6 bases; unmatched junction nucleotides: 6. The CDR3 has 16 residues. Germline CDR1 LGHNA, CDR2 YSLEER. The sample's time point: week 23, last vaccination. The content of each vaccine dose was 300 ug of mutant IDH1 20-mer peptide, and topical imiquimod accompanied it. Sequencing was performed on PBMCs, taken from a glioma patient whose treatment included an IDH1 peptide vaccine. The TCR sequence derives from a middle-aged man with glioma. The rearrangement links TRBV4-3 to TRBJ2-2; 8 nucleotides match TRBD2. CDR3 protein: CASSQDVAGRPGELFF. As DNA, the CDR3 is TGCGCCAGCAGCCAAGATGTAGCGGGGAGGCCCGGGGAGCTGTTTTTT.